A single sample is the source of the 31 T cell receptor beta chains below, sequenced in a study of response to subunit inactivated influenza vaccine. TCRdb independently ran MiXCR on the RT-PCR reads; one entry per CDR3 protein. The sample lists about 530,000 distinct CDR3 sequences; about 10% were seen once. The sample was PBMCs from blood, taken on the day of vaccination. The receptor source for this set is a man aged 50 to 59 who received an inactivated influenza vaccine.

In this sample, this clonotype turned up many times. V gene TRBV12-3 or TRBV12-4 combines with J gene TRBJ2-2; either TRBD1 or TRBD2 may fit D (5 bases each). The V gene lost 6 bases and the J gene lost 12 bases, with 20 bases spanning the gap. The CDR3 consists of 14 residues. CDR3 amino acids: CASSLMGSGRQLFF. The CDR3 DNA reads TGTGCCAGCAGCCTGATGGGCTCGGGGCGGCAGCTGTTTTTT.

This clonotype was seen only a few times. The chain employs TRBV20-1 and TRBJ2-2; the match to TRBD1 covers 10 bases. CDR3 length: 15 residues. Germline trimming cut 6 bases from V and 6 bases from J; bases unmatched to any gene: 10. Germline V gene sequence: CDR1 DFQATT, CDR2 SNEGSKA (reference sequence). The CDR3 sequence: CSARPGQGFSGELFF. DNA for the CDR3: TGCAGTGCCAGACCGGGACAGGGGTTTTCCGGGGAGCTGTTTTTT.

This clonotype was observed a handful of times. The CDR3 nucleotides are TGTGCCAGCAGTTTATCGATAAAAGCGGGGGGAAGCACAGATACGCAGTATTTT. Translated: CASSLSIKAGGSTDTQYF. The gene calls are TRBV28 and TRBJ2-3; 9 bases match TRBD2. CDR3 length equals 18 residues. The junction had 8 bases not matched to a gene; V was cut back by 1 base and J by 0 bases. CDR1 is MDHEN and CDR2 is SYDVKM in the germline V gene.

The chain links TRBV7-3 to TRBJ2-6; 8 bases are shared with TRBD1. The CDR3 is made up of 16 amino acids. Trimming cost V 5 bases and J 0 bases; bases outside gene matches: 3. Germline CDR1 and CDR2: SGHTA and FQGTGA. The CDR3 nucleotides are TGTGCCAGCAGCCGACAGGGGAGCTCTGGGGCCAACGTCCTGACTTTC. Amino acid sequence: CASSRQGSSGANVLTF.

This clonotype was recorded a few times. CDR3 in DNA: TGTGCCAGCAGCCAAGGGACCTCCAGACAGCCCCAGCATTTT. It is translated as CASSQGTSRQPQHF. The chain carries TRBV3-1 and TRBJ1-5; D unresolved. Germline CDR1 and CDR2: LGHDT and YNNKEL (reference sequence). V was shortened by 1 base and J by 7 bases, with 11 bases between the two germline ends. The CDR3 is made up of 14 amino acids. Supplemented by reference TRBV3-1 and TRBJ1-5, the full variable domain reads DTAVSQTPKYLVTQMGNDKSIKCEQNLGHDTMYWYKQDSKKFLKIMFSYNNKELIINETVPNRFSPKSPDKAHLNLHINSLELGDSAVYFCASSQGTSRQPQHFGDGTRLSIL.

The chain is built from TRBV4-1 and TRBJ1-5; D ambiguous. The germline V gene has CDR1 MGHRA and CDR2 YSYEKL. This CDR3 comprises 12 residues. V lost 0 bases and J lost 7, with 4 bases in between. The CDR3 reads CASSQEGQPQHF. The CDR3 DNA is TGCGCCAGCAGCCAAGAAGGGCAGCCCCAGCATTTT.

This clonotype was detected many times. The genes are TRBV5-6 and TRBJ1-2; D is uncertain. The CDR3 runs 12 residues. Germline CDR1 and CDR2: SGHDT and YYEEEE. The ends were cut back, 0 bases at V and 5 bases at J, with 5 bases in the middle. CDR3: CASSLAGYGYTF. CDR3 in DNA: TGTGCCAGCAGCTTGGCCGGTTATGGCTACACCTTC. Full variable domain (rest looked up from reference TRBV5-6 and TRBJ1-2): DAGVTQSPTHLIKTRGQQVTLRCSPKSGHDTVSWYQQALGQGPQFIFQYYEEEERQRGNFPDRFSGHQFPNYSSELNVNALLLGDSALYLCASSLAGYGYTFGSGTRLTVV.

This chain connects TRBV20-1 to TRBJ2-3; TRBD2 aligns across 11 bases. The CDR3 has 14 residues. V dropped 4 bases and J dropped 2; count of bases not matched to a gene: 2. Germline lookup yields CDR1 DFQATT and CDR2 SNEGSKA (reference sequence). CDR3 loop: CSAMGLAATDTQYF. The CDR3 DNA sequence: TGCAGTGCTATGGGACTAGCGGCCACAGATACGCAGTATTTT.

Here the CDR3 DNA reads TGTGCCAGCAGCCAAGAGGGATTCCTCTATAATTCACCCCTCCACTTT. Protein product: CASSQEGFLYNSPLHF. This chain uses TRBV4-2 with TRBJ1-6, with D unclear. V lost 0 bases and J 3 bases, leaving 9 bases between the germline ends. The CDR3 loop spans 16 amino acids. The germline CDR1 and CDR2 sequences are LGHNA and YNFKEQ.

Ten or more counts support this clonotype. V is TRBV24-1 and J is TRBJ2-1, with D perhaps matching TRBD1 (6 bases). V dropped 5 bases and J dropped 6 bases, with 16 bases sitting between them. The CDR3 has 15 residues. CDR1 is KGHDR and CDR2 is SFDVKD in the germline V gene. For the CDR3, the DNA is TGTGCCACCAGTGGCCGGGACAACCCATCCAATGAGCAGTTCTTC. Translation: CATSGRDNPSNEQFF.

This clonotype was detected only a few times. The chain uses TRBV20-1 and TRBJ1-4; D gene unclear. CDR1 and CDR2 (germline): DFQATT, SNEGSKA (reference sequence). This CDR3 comprises 14 residues. The germline V and J ends were trimmed by 5 bases and 8 bases, with 18 bases remaining between them. The CDR3 DNA is TGCAGTGCTGGGAGAACCCGACGCGGCGAAAAACTGTTTTTT. This encodes CSAGRTRRGEKLFF.

A remark on this clonotype: One end of the junction varies from germline; a read error may be responsible. The rearrangement links TRBV20-1 to TRBJ2-1; D possibly corresponds to TRBD2 (5 bases). Per the germline V gene, CDR1 is DFQATT and CDR2 is SNEGSKA (reference sequence). The CDR3 is made up of 16 amino acids. CDR3 protein: CCASSPLGSSYNEQFF. The CDR3 nucleotides read TGCTGTGCTAGTTCTCCCCTGGGGAGCTCCTACAATGAGCAGTTCTTC.

This clonotype was found a few times. The chain recombines TRBV5-1 with TRBJ1-2; 7 bases agree with TRBD1. The CDR3 consists of 14 residues. The V gene's germline CDR1 is SGHRS and CDR2 YFSETQ. V was pared by 0 bases and J by 3 bases, with 2 bases of the junction left unmatched. CDR3 protein: CASSLATGDYGYTF. In nucleotides, the CDR3 is TGCGCCAGCAGCTTGGCCACAGGGGACTATGGCTACACCTTC.

This clonotype has a handful of counts. V is TRBV7-2 and J is TRBJ2-1; D not certain. The CDR3 runs 15 residues. Per the germline V gene, CDR1 is SGHTA and CDR2 is FQGNSA. The V end was cut by 1 base, the J end by 4 bases, with 11 bases between. The chain's CDR3 is CASSLGSAYYNEQFF. CDR3 bases: TGTGCCAGCAGCTTAGGCAGCGCCTATTACAATGAGCAGTTCTTC.

This sequence joins TRBV12-3 or TRBV12-4 and TRBJ1-3; D is unclear. Trimming pared 3 bases from V and 0 bases from J, leaving 9 bases between. This CDR3 spans 15 amino acids. The CDR3 DNA is TGTGCCAGCAGTTTCGGCGGAGCCTCTGGAAACACCATATATTTT. Its translation is CASSFGGASGNTIYF.

This clonotype came up many times. CDR3 region: CSARGLAGSSEQFF. The CDR3, as DNA: TGCAGTGCTAGGGGACTAGCGGGATCGTCTGAGCAGTTCTTC. The chain couples TRBV20-1 to TRBJ2-1; 13 bases are shared with TRBD2. Germline V gene data show CDR1 as DFQATT and CDR2 as SNEGSKA (reference sequence). Trimming cost V 3 bases and J 9 bases; bases outside gene matches: 5. The CDR3 length is 14 residues.

This clonotype was counted ten times or more. The V and J genes are TRBV20-1 and TRBJ2-3, with TRBD2 matching over 8 bases. CDR1 is DFQATT, CDR2 SNEGSKA, per germline (reference sequence). V gave up 3 bases and J gave up 2 bases; unmatched junction bases: 7. The CDR3 totals 15 residues. CDR3 nucleotide sequence: TGCAGTGCTAGTATTAGCGGGGAATTCACAGATACGCAGTATTTT. Residues: CSASISGEFTDTQYF.

The chain recombines TRBV20-1 with TRBJ2-5; 8 bases match TRBD1. This CDR3 has 15 amino acids. The junction had 14 bases not matched to a gene; V was cut back by 4 bases and J by 7 bases. The germline V gene encodes CDR1 DFQATT and CDR2 SNEGSKA (reference sequence). The DNA of the CDR3 is TGCAGTGCTAAGGGGCAGGGGGCGTTTTTCGGGACCCAGTACTTC. This codes for CSAKGQGAFFGTQYF.

There are a few counts of this clonotype. The chain combines TRBV7-8 with TRBJ2-1, with D hard to call. The germline CDR1 and CDR2 sequences are SGHVS and FQNEAQ. This CDR3 is built from 16 residues. Trimming stripped 4 bases from V and 4 bases from J, with 17 bases between. Here the CDR3 DNA reads TGTGCCAGCAGCTCCGCCGTGCCGGGCGATTACAATGAGCAGTTCTTC. It yields the protein CASSSAVPGDYNEQFF.

The J gene is TRBJ1-2, the V gene TRBV20-1, with TRBD1 identical over 8 bases. J was trimmed by 4 bases and V by 6 bases; bases with no gene match: 7. The CDR3 covers 13 residues. The V gene's germline CDR1 is DFQATT and CDR2 SNEGSKA (reference sequence). CDR3 protein: CSARIGTGYGYTF. The CDR3 DNA sequence: TGCAGTGCCCGCATAGGGACAGGCTATGGCTACACCTTC.

This clonotype was recorded at least ten times. The chain combines TRBV5-1 with TRBJ2-3; perhaps TRBD1 as D (6 bases). V lost 0 bases and J 0 bases, leaving 11 bases between the germline ends. CDR3 length: 16 residues. Per germline, CDR1 SGHRS and CDR2 YFSETQ. CDR3 amino acids: CASSLEGTTSTDTQYF. For the CDR3, the DNA is TGCGCCAGCAGCTTGGAAGGGACAACTAGCACAGATACGCAGTATTTT.

This clonotype was found many times. This sequence joins TRBV4-2 and TRBJ2-1; 11 bases fit TRBD2. V was pared by 2 bases and J by 5 bases, with 8 bases of the junction left unmatched. CDR1 and CDR2 (germline): LGHNA, YNFKEQ. The CDR3 runs to 17 residues. The CDR3 loop is CASSQLLAGGLNNEQFF. The CDR3 region has the DNA TGTGCCAGCAGCCAACTGCTAGCGGGGGGCCTGAACAATGAGCAGTTCTTC.

This clonotype came up a few times. This sequence joins TRBV3-1 and TRBJ2-2, with TRBD2 matching over 13 bases. Germline lookup yields CDR1 LGHDT and CDR2 YNNKEL (reference sequence). The CDR3 is 18 amino acids. V was pared by 3 bases and J by 4 bases, with 8 bases of the junction left unmatched. In DNA, the CDR3 is TGTGCCAGCAGCCACACCGGGACTAGCGGGGTGGGCACCGGGGAGCTGTTTTTT. Translated, it gives CASSHTGTSGVGTGELFF.

This clonotype was seen a handful of times. This chain joins TRBV7-8 and TRBJ2-3; D uncertain. The V gene's germline CDR1 is SGHVS and CDR2 FQNEAQ. This CDR3 contains 13 residues. V lost 5 bases, J lost 6 bases, and 12 bases lay in between. CDR3 sequence reads: CASSLGQWDTQYF. DNA of the CDR3: TGTGCCAGCAGCCTAGGCCAGTGGGATACGCAGTATTTT.

This clonotype has just a few counts. The chain is built from TRBV6-6 and TRBJ2-7; 9 bases fit TRBD1. After removal of 2 bases from V and 7 bases from J, the junction contained 3 bases not matched to a gene. The CDR3 length is 13 residues. Germline CDR1 MNHNY, CDR2 SVGAGI (reference sequence). The CDR3 is CASSYGQGREQYF. CDR3 nucleotide sequence: TGTGCCAGCAGTTACGGACAGGGGAGAGAGCAGTACTTC.

V gene TRBV7-8 combines with J gene TRBJ2-1; possibly TRBD2 for D (6 bases). V was clipped by 3 bases and J by 5 bases, with 20 bases between them. This CDR3 comprises 17 residues. Germline V lookup: CDR1 SGHVS, CDR2 FQNEAQ. CDR3 DNA sequence: TGTGCCAGCAGCTTTTCGGCCCGCGAGGACTACAACAATGAGCAGTTCTTC. Protein: CASSFSAREDYNNEQFF.

This clonotype was observed at least ten times. The V gene is TRBV20-1, the J gene TRBJ2-5, with D unclear. This CDR3 is 11 amino acids long. Per the germline V gene, CDR1 is DFQATT and CDR2 is SNEGSKA (reference sequence). Trimming removed 3 bases at V and 1 base at J, with 3 bases between. DNA of the CDR3: TGCAGTGCTAGGGGCCAAGAGACCCAGTACTTC. This sequence encodes CSARGQETQYF.

This sequence joins TRBV29-1 and TRBJ1-1, with 7 nucleotides matching TRBD1. The CDR3 contains 13 residues. Germline-derived CDR1 and CDR2 are SQVTM and ANQGSEA. The junction had 5 bases not matched to a gene; V was cut back by 4 bases and J by 3 bases. The CDR3 bases are TGCAGCGTTGGTTACAGGGGCGACACTGAAGCTTTCTTT. It translates to CSVGYRGDTEAFF.

This clonotype was observed a handful of times. The chain joins TRBV18 to TRBJ2-7; D unresolved. The CDR3 contains 13 residues. Germline V gives CDR1 KGHSH, CDR2 LQKENI. V lost 4 bases and J lost 1, with 8 bases in between. The CDR3 protein is CASSRGRSYEQYF. DNA for the CDR3: TGTGCCAGCTCACGAGGCAGATCCTACGAGCAGTACTTC. Filled out from reference TRBV18 and TRBJ2-7, the complete variable domain reads NAGVMQNPRHLVRRRGQEARLRCSPMKGHSHVYWYRQLPEEGLKFMVYLQKENIIDESGMPKERFSAEFPKEGPSILRIQQVVRGDSAAYFCASSRGRSYEQYFGPGTRLTVT.

In this sample, this clonotype turned up a few times. The V and J genes are TRBV20-1 and TRBJ2-2, with a weak D call TRBD2 (5 bases). In germline, CDR1 is DFQATT, CDR2 SNEGSKA (reference sequence). The CDR3 is 12 residues long. The V end lost 5 bases, the J end lost 6 bases, and 10 bases lay between the germline ends. The chain's CDR3 is CSAPGLPGELFF. CDR3 in DNA: TGCAGTGCTCCGGGGTTACCCGGGGAGCTGTTTTTT.

In this sample, this clonotype turned up many times. The rearrangement uses TRBV11-2 and TRBJ2-2; D gene ambiguous. Germline lookup yields CDR1 SGHAT and CDR2 FQNNGV. The CDR3 spans 15 residues. The V gene lost 0 bases and the J gene lost 2 bases, with 7 bases spanning the gap. CDR3 nucleotides: TGTGCCAGCAGCTTAGATGGGCGCAACACCGGGGAGCTGTTTTTT. This gives the protein CASSLDGRNTGELFF.